These 30 T cell receptor beta chains were all obtained from the same sample, sequenced in a study of OX40 agonist ivuxolimab in advanced cancers. Profiled with immunoSEQ multiplex PCR; TCRdb holds only in-frame clones, not every one. The sample contains under 85,000 clones, over 80% of which appear only once. The starting material was CD4+ or CD8+ T cells sorted from blood, obtained in a trial of the OX40 agonist ivuxolimab. The receptors derive from an adult with an advanced solid tumor such as melanoma, head and neck, liver or kidney cancer.

The sample holds a few counts of this clone. The chain links TRBV5-1 to TRBJ1-1; D may be TRBD1 (6 bases). CDR3 size: 16 residues. The V gene lost 1 base and the J gene lost 8 bases, with 21 bases spanning the gap. From germline, CDR1 is SGHRS and CDR2 YFSETQ. The CDR3 here is CASSLLQGRKGIEAFF. The CDR3 DNA sequence: TGCGCCAGCAGCTTGCTACAGGGACGGAAGGGGATAGAAGCTTTCTTT.

This clone was seen only once. The chain combines TRBV29-1 with TRBJ2-5; maybe TRBD1 (6 bases). The V gene's germline CDR1 is SQVTM and CDR2 ANQGSEA. Between the trimmed V and J ends, which lost 5 bases and 3 bases, there was a span of 10 bases. This CDR3 spans 12 amino acids. The CDR3 sequence is CSVRGGEETQYF. The CDR3 DNA reads as TGCAGCGTTCGAGGGGGAGAAGAGACCCAGTACTTC.

V is TRBV7-8 and J is TRBJ2-5, with TRBD2 identical over 11 bases. The CDR3 has 19 amino acids. The V and J ends lost 0 bases and 1 base, in that order; junction bases with no gene match: 10. Looked up from germline, CDR1 is SGHVS and CDR2 is FQNEAQ. CDR3 bases: TGTGCCAGCAGCTTAGCGCATATGACTAGCGGGGCGGTCCAAGAGACCCAGTACTTC. Amino acids: CASSLAHMTSGAVQETQYF.

This chain uses TRBV5-1 with TRBJ1-1; TRBD1 matches 7 bases. Trimming cost V 2 bases and J 4 bases; bases outside gene matches: 5. In germline, CDR1 is SGHRS, CDR2 YFSETQ. The CDR3 has 14 residues. This CDR3 reads CASSFASGGTEAFF. In nucleotides, the CDR3 is TGCGCCAGCAGCTTCGCGTCAGGGGGCACTGAAGCTTTCTTT.

The chain is built from TRBV12-2 and TRBJ1-5; TRBD1, as called in the table, went unchecked against the DNA. TRBV12-2 is given as a pseudogene. This CDR3 is 16 amino acids long. CDR3 DNA: TGTGCAAGTCGCCCTAAGGACAGGACTCGGAGTCAGCCCCAGCATTTT. Its translation: CASRPKDRTRSQPQHF.

The CDR3 region is CATLAGQGRTGELFF. The CDR3 DNA follows: TGTGCCACCTTGGCTGGACAGGGTAGGACCGGGGAGCTGTTTTTT. The chain uses TRBV10-3 and TRBJ2-2; TRBD1 aligns across 8 bases. The CDR3 consists of 15 residues. Trimming cost V 10 bases and J 5 bases; bases outside gene matches: 12. Germline-derived CDR1 and CDR2 are ENHRY and SYGVKD.

This chain connects TRBV7-9 to TRBJ2-3, with D unresolved. Germline CDR1 and CDR2: SEHNR and FQNEAQ (reference sequence). The CDR3 contains 13 residues. The V end was cut by 3 bases, the J end by 2 bases, with 6 bases between. CDR3 amino acids: CASSFPATDTQYF. DNA of the CDR3: TGTGCCAGCAGCTTTCCGGCCACAGATACGCAGTATTTT.

This sequence joins TRBV6-5 and TRBJ2-7; perhaps TRBD1 as D (6 bases). The CDR3 spans 14 residues. Germline CDR1 is MNHEY and CDR2 is SVGAGI. V was trimmed by 3 bases and J by 4 bases, leaving 13 bases between them. The chain's CDR3 is CASSYMGAGYEQYF. The CDR3 DNA follows: TGTGCCAGCAGTTATATGGGGGCTGGATACGAGCAGTACTTC.

The chain couples TRBV7-9 to TRBJ2-2; 14 bases are a match to TRBD2. CDR1 SEHNR and CDR2 FQNEAQ come from the germline V gene (reference sequence). Trimming cost V 5 bases and J 0 bases; bases outside gene matches: 5. This CDR3 is built from 18 residues. CDR3 sequence (DNA): TGTGCCAGCAGCCCGACTAGCGGGAGGGCCCCGAACACCGGGGAGCTGTTTTTT. The encoded protein is CASSPTSGRAPNTGELFF.

The gene calls are TRBV27 and TRBJ2-7; 7 positions match TRBD2. V lost 4 bases to trimming and J lost 2 bases; unmatched junction nucleotides: 8. Germline CDR1 and CDR2: MNHEY and SMNVEV (reference sequence). The CDR3 has 15 amino acids. The CDR3 loop reads CASSWREGGAYEQYF. The CDR3 coding sequence is TGTGCCAGCAGTTGGAGGGAGGGAGGGGCCTACGAGCAGTACTTC.

The chain joins TRBV7-9 to TRBJ1-4; D is unresolved. This CDR3 is built from 14 residues. Germline V lookup: CDR1 SEHNR, CDR2 FQNEAQ (reference sequence). Deletions cut 4 bases from V and 6 bases from J, with 12 bases between. The CDR3 region is CASSSAGMYEKLFF. The CDR3 bases are TGTGCCAGCAGCTCTGCCGGGATGTATGAAAAACTGTTTTTT.

CDR3 sequence (DNA): TGTGCCAGCAGCTTAGGGGGGTATAGCAATCAGCCCCAGCATTTT. Its protein product is CASSLGGYSNQPQHF. The genes are TRBV7-9 and TRBJ1-5; D perhaps matches TRBD1 (5 bases). Trimming removed 1 base from V and 0 bases from J, with 7 bases in between. Germline CDR1 and CDR2: SEHNR and FQNEAQ (reference sequence). The CDR3 contains 15 residues.

This clone has only a few counts. The CDR3 bases are TGTGCCAGTAGTGTGGACAGGAACTACGAGCAGTACTTC. Protein sequence: CASSVDRNYEQYF. The chain uses TRBV19 and TRBJ2-7; 7 nucleotides agree with TRBD1. The CDR3 loop spans 13 amino acids. Germline CDR1 LNHDA, CDR2 SQIVND (reference sequence). V lost 5 bases to trimming and J lost 3 bases; unmatched junction nucleotides: 4. The full variable domain, with the rest looked up from reference TRBV19 and TRBJ2-7, is DGGITQSPKYLFRKEGQNVTLSCEQNLNHDAMYWYRQDPGQGLRLIYYSQIVNDFQKGDIAEGYSVSREKKESFPLTVTSAQKNPTAFYLCASSVDRNYEQYFGPGTRLTVT.

This clone was seen just once. The chain recombines TRBV7-2 with TRBJ1-1; D might be TRBD1 (5 bases). Per the germline V gene, CDR1 is SGHTA and CDR2 is FQGNSA. Trimming took off 4 bases at V and 5 bases at J, with 17 bases between the two ends. This CDR3 has 15 amino acids. CDR3 amino acids: CASSYSPGVETEAFF. CDR3 coding DNA: TGTGCCAGCAGCTATTCTCCGGGGGTCGAAACTGAAGCTTTCTTT. Full variable domain (remainder filled in from reference TRBV7-2 and TRBJ1-1): GAGVSQSPSNKVTEKGKDVELRCDPISGHTALYWYRQSLGQGLEFLIYFQGNSAPDKSGLPSDRFSAERTGGSVSTLTIQRTQQEDSAVYLCASSYSPGVETEAFFGQGTRLTVV.

This rearrangement joins TRBV6-1 to TRBJ2-7; D gene ambiguous. Per the germline V gene, CDR1 is MNHNS and CDR2 is SASEGT. The CDR3 totals 17 residues. The germline V and J ends were trimmed by 0 bases and 3 bases, with 18 bases remaining between them. The DNA for the CDR3 is TGTGCCAGCAGTGAAGCAGGAACATTCTGGCCCGGCTACGAGCAGTACTTC. It is translated as CASSEAGTFWPGYEQYF.

The V and J genes are TRBV5-1 and TRBJ2-5, with D perhaps TRBD1 (5 bases). The CDR3 sequence is 16 residues long. V gave up 0 bases and J gave up 4 bases, with 16 bases separating them. Germline lookup yields CDR1 SGHRS and CDR2 YFSETQ. The CDR3 DNA sequence: TGCGCCAGCAGCTTGGGAGGCAGGGTATGGGGAGAGACCCAGTACTTC. As protein: CASSLGGRVWGETQYF.

The chain has TRBV30 and TRBJ1-6; no reliable D call. The V gene lost 2 bases and the J gene lost 9 bases, with 8 bases spanning the gap. Germline-derived CDR1 and CDR2 are GTSNPN and SVGIG (reference sequence). The CDR3 contains 12 residues. The CDR3 region has the DNA TGTGCCTGGAGTACGCAGGCTTCACCCCTCCACTTT. Its protein product is CAWSTQASPLHF.

The chain uses TRBV18 and TRBJ1-5; weak D call: TRBD1 (5 bases). Germline V gene lookup returns CDR1 KGHSH and CDR2 LQKENI. The V end lost 2 bases, the J end lost 0 bases, and 8 bases lay between the germline ends. The CDR3 has 15 residues. The CDR3 region has the DNA TGTGCCAGCTCACCAACGGGGGTTAGCAATCAGCCCCAGCATTTT. It translates to CASSPTGVSNQPQHF.

This clone was seen a handful of times. The chain is built from TRBV28 and TRBJ2-7; D possibly uses TRBD1 or TRBD2 (5 bases each). This CDR3 has 13 residues. The germline V gene has CDR1 MDHEN and CDR2 SYDVKM. V was shortened by 7 bases and J by 0 bases, with 10 bases between the two germline ends. The CDR3: CASMRGSSYEQYF. The CDR3 region has the DNA TGTGCCAGCATGAGGGGCAGCTCCTACGAGCAGTACTTC.

The chain has TRBV19 and TRBJ2-3, with D unclear. Trimming removed 4 bases from V and 2 bases from J, with 1 base in between. Germline CDR1 and CDR2: LNHDA and SQIVND (reference sequence). The CDR3 has 11 residues. The CDR3 sequence is CASSNTDTQYF. The CDR3 DNA reads TGTGCCAGTAGTAACACAGATACGCAGTATTTT.

The J gene is TRBJ2-1, the V gene TRBV5-6, with 8 bases fitting TRBD1. The length of the CDR3 is 15 residues. The V gene end was trimmed by 1 base and the J gene end by 7 bases; junction bases not matched to a gene: 7. Germline V gene sequence: CDR1 SGHDT, CDR2 YYEEEE. CDR3 loop: CASSLFQGAYNEQFF. DNA for the CDR3: TGTGCCAGCAGCTTGTTCCAGGGGGCATATAATGAGCAGTTCTTC.

CDR3 sequence reads: CASSLSARPDNEQFF. DNA for the CDR3: TGTGCCAGCTCACTCTCTGCTAGACCTGACAATGAGCAGTTCTTC. The genes are TRBV18 and TRBJ2-1; D call uncertain. Trimming pared 4 bases from V and 5 bases from J, leaving 15 bases between. This CDR3 has 15 residues. Germline CDR1 and CDR2: KGHSH and LQKENI.

The gene calls are TRBV18 and TRBJ2-1; the D is unclear. V lost 3 bases, J lost 4 bases, and 13 bases lay in between. Germline values: CDR1 KGHSH, CDR2 LQKENI. This CDR3 contains 15 residues. The CDR3 region has the DNA TGTGCCAGCTCACCCCCTGGGCTGGCATACAATGAGCAGTTCTTC. This codes for CASSPPGLAYNEQFF.

The chain recombines TRBV19 with TRBJ2-1; the D gene is possibly TRBD1 (5 bases). CDR3 size: 15 residues. Trimming pared 7 bases from V and 0 bases from J, leaving 13 bases between. Per germline, CDR1 LNHDA and CDR2 SQIVND (reference sequence). The CDR3 nucleotides are TGTGCCAGTATCGACAGAATAAGCTCCTACAATGAGCAGTTCTTC. Protein product: CASIDRISSYNEQFF.

Concerning this clone itself: The sample has other DNA sequences that encode this CDR3 too. This chain joins TRBV6-5 and TRBJ1-3, with D possibly matching TRBD1 (6 bases). The CDR3 covers 13 residues. V lost 6 bases, J lost 4 bases, and 10 bases lay in between. Per the germline V gene, CDR1 is MNHEY and CDR2 is SVGAGI. CDR3 DNA: TGTGCCAGCAGCACAGGGCCCGGAAACACCATATATTTT. Residues: CASSTGPGNTIYF.

V gene TRBV15 combines with J gene TRBJ2-7; D gene ambiguous. The CDR3 has 14 amino acids. V gave up 3 bases and J gave up 0 bases, with 9 bases separating them. Germline V gives CDR1 LNHNV, CDR2 YYDKDF (reference sequence). The DNA of the CDR3 is TGTGCCACCAGCAGGCAGACAAACTCCTACGAGCAGTACTTC. Its protein product is CATSRQTNSYEQYF.

CDR3 DNA sequence: TGCAGTGCTACTGATAACTATGGCTACACCTTC. Its translation: CSATDNYGYTF. This chain links TRBV20-1 with TRBJ1-2, with D uncertain. This CDR3 has 11 residues. V was pared by 4 bases and J by 1 base, with 4 bases between. Germline-derived CDR1 and CDR2 are DFQATT and SNEGSKA (reference sequence).

The V and J genes are TRBV10-3 and TRBJ1-6; weak D call: TRBD1 (5 bases). The CDR3 loop spans 13 amino acids. Trimming pared 6 bases from V and 5 bases from J, leaving 8 bases between. The germline CDR1 and CDR2 sequences are ENHRY and SYGVKD. In DNA, the CDR3 is TGTGCCATCAGGGGGCAGGATAATTCACCCCTCCACTTT. It translates to CAIRGQDNSPLHF.

The chain combines TRBV5-1 with TRBJ2-1; 8 nucleotides line up with TRBD1. Trimming at V came to 2 bases and at J to 5 bases, leaving 6 bases not matched to a gene. Germline lookup yields CDR1 SGHRS and CDR2 YFSETQ. The CDR3 totals 15 residues. The DNA of the CDR3 is TGCGCCAGCAGCTTCACCGGGACAGGACACAATGAGCAGTTCTTC. Amino acids: CASSFTGTGHNEQFF.

The chain employs TRBV25-1 and TRBJ1-4, with unresolved D. CDR1 MGHDK and CDR2 SYGVNS come from the germline V gene. V was cut by 3 bases and J by 8 bases, with 13 bases left in between. The CDR3 consists of 14 residues. CDR3 DNA sequence: TGTGCCAGCAGTGACCTCGAACTGGGGGAAAAACTGTTTTTT. As protein: CASSDLELGEKLFF. The full variable domain, with the rest looked up from reference TRBV25-1 and TRBJ1-4, is EADIYQTPRYLVIGTGKKITLECSQTMGHDKMYWYQQDPGMELHLIHYSYGVNSTEKGDLSSESTVSRIRTEHFPLTLESARPSHTSQYLCASSDLELGEKLFFGSGTQLSVL.